The TCR beta chain under discussion was sequenced for a study of T cell repertoires in cytomegalovirus infection. About the research overall: Public TCR beta signatures indicated both CMV infection and matching HLA type. Study-wide results and limits: Summed frequency of shared TCR beta families picked out CMV carriers who also had the relevant HLA. HLA-C-restricted TCR beta clonotypes specific for CMV led the ex vivo response.

MiXCR, run by TCRdb on the reads, gives a single entry per CDR3 protein. This table has about 920,000 distinct CDR3 sequences, less than 35% appearing once. As to this clonotype: The antigen remains undetermined. With a much larger clone just one base away, this may be a read error.

Germline assignment: CDR1 SGHVS and CDR2 FNYEAQ. There are 14 residues in the CDR3. The starting material was cultured CD8+ T cells from PBMCs, obtained from culture after CMV antigen stimulation. This chain links TRBV7-6 with TRBJ1-5; D is possibly TRBD1 (5 bases). This TCR derives from a human donor in good health (CMV status not recorded). Some clones in this sample may be carry-over from other donors' samples. CDR3 amino acids: CARSLEAGNQPQHF. The DNA for the CDR3 is TGTGCCAGGAGCTTAGAGGCAGGGAATCAGCCCCAGCATTTT.